Following are 23 T cell receptor beta chains from one sample sequenced in a study of vaccination effects on CD4 cells after COVID-19. Their recognized antigens are unknown. Here immunoSEQ multiplex PCR was the method, and the copy in TCRdb shows in-frame clones only, minus some. The data contain about 73,000 clones, around 79% of them singletons. Using viral peptide pools, the ViraFEST assay grew out antigen-specific CD4+ T cells prior to sequencing. After more than 9 days in culture, the CD4+ T cells were isolated. Negative nucleocapsid antibody tests before and after vaccination confirmed no previous SARS-CoV-2 infection. The specimen comprised CD4+ T cells from PBMCs cultured with SARS-CoV-2 spike peptides, sampled before COVID-19 vaccination. Source of these receptors: a human donor who received a COVID-19 vaccine.

This chain connects TRBV24-1 to TRBJ2-5; unclear D gene. V was shortened by 5 bases and J by 0 bases, with 12 bases between the two germline ends. The germline gives CDR1 KGHDR, CDR2 SFDVKD. CDR3 size: 15 residues. The CDR3 coding sequence is TGTGCCACCAGTGGTCTCCAGGAGCACCAAGAGACCCAGTACTTC. This encodes CATSGLQEHQETQYF.

This chain links TRBV3-1 (or the pseudogene TRBV3-2) with TRBJ1-4; a possible D gene is TRBD1 (5 bases). There are 14 residues in the CDR3. In germline, CDR1 is LGHDT, CDR2 YNNKEL (reference sequence). V gave up 1 base and J gave up 6 bases, with 9 bases separating them. The CDR3 is CASSQGGSDEKLFF. The CDR3 region has the DNA TGTGCCAGCAGCCAAGGGGGGAGCGATGAAAAACTGTTTTTT.

This chain uses TRBV5-4 with TRBJ1-2, with D maybe TRBD1 (5 bases). V shed 1 base and J shed 7 bases, with 14 bases lying between them. CDR1 and CDR2 (germline): SGHNT, YYREEE (reference sequence). The CDR3 consists of 14 residues. Here the CDR3 DNA reads TGTGCCAGCAGCTTGAAAGGATTTCAGGGTGGCTACACCTTC. Protein: CASSLKGFQGGYTF.

The chain carries TRBV11-3 and TRBJ2-7; D not resolved. The V end was cut by 5 bases, the J end by 5 bases, with 19 bases between. CDR1 is SGHNT, CDR2 YENEEA, per germline. The CDR3 covers 15 residues. The DNA for the CDR3 is TGTGCCAGCAGCCTCACGAGACCCAAACCCCACGAGCAGTACGTC. Amino acids: CASSLTRPKPHEQYV.

This chain links TRBV9 with TRBJ1-1; D is perhaps TRBD1 (6 bases). The CDR3 consists of 13 residues. CDR1 is SGDLS, CDR2 YYNGEE, per germline. Trimming took 2 bases from V and 8 from J, leaving 13 bases between them. CDR3 DNA: TGTGCCAGCAGCGTCGACAGGTATGACGAAGCTTTCTTT. This sequence encodes CASSVDRYDEAFF.

This chain joins TRBV7-2 and TRBJ2-4; D is perhaps TRBD1 or TRBD2 (6 bases each). CDR3 length: 14 residues. V lost 2 bases to trimming and J lost 8 bases, with 13 bases between them. Germline CDR1 is SGHTA and CDR2 is FQGNSA. The CDR3 spells CASSLSGGWDIQYF. DNA for the CDR3: TGTGCCAGCAGCTTATCCGGGGGCTGGGACATTCAGTACTTC. Complete variable domain (other parts from reference TRBV7-2 and TRBJ2-4): GAGVSQSPSNKVTEKGKDVELRCDPISGHTALYWYRQSLGQGLEFLIYFQGNSAPDKSGLPSDRFSAERTGGSVSTLTIQRTQQEDSAVYLCASSLSGGWDIQYFGAGTRLSVL.

The genes are TRBV29-1 and TRBJ2-5, with 15 bases identical to TRBD2. Trimming at V came to 6 bases and at J to 5 bases, leaving 7 bases not matched to a gene. The CDR3 is made up of 15 amino acids. Germline CDR1 SQVTM, CDR2 ANQGSEA. CDR3 amino acids: CSVWTSGGEWETQYF. DNA of the CDR3: TGCAGCGTGTGGACTAGCGGGGGGGAGTGGGAGACCCAGTACTTC.

The CDR3 sequence is CASSEKGARDYGYTF. DNA for the CDR3: TGTGCCAGCAGTGAAAAGGGGGCGCGGGACTATGGCTACACCTTC. This sequence joins TRBV2 and TRBJ1-2, with 7 nucleotides matching TRBD1. This CDR3 comprises 15 residues. Germline V lookup: CDR1 SNHLY, CDR2 FYNNEI. Trimming cost V 2 bases and J 3 bases; bases outside gene matches: 6.

The chain joins TRBV28 to TRBJ2-5; tentatively, D is TRBD2 (5 bases). The CDR3 has 15 residues. Looked up from germline, CDR1 is MDHEN and CDR2 is SYDVKM. The V end was cut by 2 bases, the J end by 5 bases, with 15 bases between. Here the CDR3 reads CASSLGLQLVETQYF. The CDR3 bases are TGTGCCAGCAGTTTAGGACTGCAACTTGTGGAGACCCAGTACTTC.

The gene calls are TRBV3-1 (or the pseudogene TRBV3-2) and TRBJ2-1, with D possibly being TRBD2 (5 bases). The CDR3 loop spans 16 amino acids. CDR1 is LGHDT and CDR2 is YNNKEL in the germline V gene (reference sequence). Trimming removed 4 bases from V and 0 bases from J, with 13 bases in between. CDR3 loop: CASSPPSGFSYNEQFF. DNA of the CDR3: TGTGCCAGCAGCCCACCCAGCGGTTTCTCCTACAATGAGCAGTTCTTC.

This chain connects TRBV19 to TRBJ2-5, with D possibly being TRBD1 or TRBD2 (5 bases each). The CDR3 totals 13 residues. Germline CDR1 and CDR2: LNHDA and SQIVND (reference sequence). The V end lost 4 bases, the J end lost 5 bases, and 11 bases lay between the germline ends. CDR3 amino acids: CASSNRREETQYF. In DNA form, the CDR3 reads TGTGCCAGTAGTAATCGCAGGGAGGAGACCCAGTACTTC. The whole variable domain, remainder taken from reference TRBV19 and TRBJ2-5, is DGGITQSPKYLFRKEGQNVTLSCEQNLNHDAMYWYRQDPGQGLRLIYYSQIVNDFQKGDIAEGYSVSREKKESFPLTVTSAQKNPTAFYLCASSNRREETQYFGPGTRLLVL.

The CDR3 DNA follows: TGTGCCAGCAGTGACCAACGGGGCTGGGGTGGCTACACCTTC. Its translation is CASSDQRGWGGYTF. The chain uses TRBV6-6 and TRBJ1-2; tentatively, D is TRBD1 (5 bases). V was clipped by 5 bases and J by 7 bases, with 17 bases between them. CDR1 and CDR2 from the germline V gene are MNHNY and SVGAGI (reference sequence). This CDR3 is built from 14 residues.

V gene TRBV10-3 combines with J gene TRBJ2-7; 12 bases are a match to TRBD2. The CDR3 has 16 amino acids. Germline lookup yields CDR1 ENHRY and CDR2 SYGVKD. The J segment lost 5 bases and the V segment lost 2 bases, leaving 7 bases of the junction unmatched. The CDR3 bases are TGTGCCATCAGTGAGCGACTAGCGGGGGATGCACACGAGCAGTACGTC. It yields the protein CAISERLAGDAHEQYV.

The chain is built from TRBV3-1 (or the pseudogene TRBV3-2) and TRBJ2-3, with D maybe TRBD2 (6 bases). The CDR3 spans 16 residues. CDR1 is LGHDT, CDR2 YNNKEL, per germline (reference sequence). V shed 5 bases and J shed 2 bases, with 17 bases lying between them. CDR3 bases: TGTGCCAGCAGCGAAGTACCGGGGGTTACCACAGATACGCAGTATTTT. This codes for CASSEVPGVTTDTQYF.

The chain couples TRBV9 to TRBJ1-5; perhaps TRBD1 as D (5 bases). This CDR3 has 14 amino acids. The germline V gene encodes CDR1 SGDLS and CDR2 YYNGEE. Between the trimmed V and J ends, which lost 4 bases and 1 base, there was a span of 9 bases. The CDR3 loop is CASSTTASNQPQHF. The CDR3 DNA follows: TGTGCCAGCAGCACGACAGCGAGCAATCAGCCCCAGCATTTT.

CDR3 loop: CASSSGGTGYNEQFF. The CDR3 bases are TGTGCCAGCAGCAGTGGTGGGACAGGCTACAATGAGCAGTTCTTC. The gene calls are TRBV7-3 and TRBJ2-1, with 8 positions matching TRBD1. The V gene's germline CDR1 is SGHTA and CDR2 FQGTGA. The CDR3 extends over 15 amino acids. V gave up 5 bases and J gave up 3 bases; unmatched junction bases: 6.

The chain couples TRBV2 to TRBJ2-7; 10 positions match TRBD1. V lost 6 bases and J lost 4; bases outside the gene matches: 9. Germline-derived CDR1 and CDR2 are SNHLY and FYNNEI. This CDR3 region has 15 residues. The CDR3: CASSQRTGGLYEQYV. The CDR3 DNA is TGTGCCAGCAGCCAAAGGACAGGGGGGTTATACGAGCAGTACGTC.

In this sample, this clone turned up a few times. The V and J genes are TRBV2 and TRBJ1-3; 9 positions agree with TRBD1. Trimming removed 10 bases from V and 0 bases from J; junction bases left unmatched: 13. Looked up from germline, CDR1 is SNHLY and CDR2 is FYNNEI. This CDR3 is built from 17 residues. In DNA, the CDR3 is TGTGCCACCAGACCGGGACAGGGCATGCTCTCTGGAAACACCATATATTTT. Its translation: CATRPGQGMLSGNTIYF.

This chain joins TRBV30 and TRBJ1-5, with D hard to call. The ends were cut back, 2 bases at V and 5 bases at J, with 16 bases in the middle. The germline CDR1 and CDR2 sequences are GTSNPN and SVGIG (reference sequence). This CDR3 comprises 15 residues. In DNA form, the CDR3 reads TGTGCCTGGAGTCCCGGCGGAGGCCTCTATCAGCCCCAGCATTTT. Residues: CAWSPGGGLYQPQHF.

This clone appeared a few times. CDR3 DNA: TGCAGTGCCAAGATAAACTACGAGCAGTACGTC. It codes for CSAKINYEQYV. The chain recombines TRBV20-1 with TRBJ2-7; D gene unclear. The CDR3 spans 11 residues. The V end lost 6 bases, the J end lost 3 bases, and 9 bases lay between the germline ends. Germline CDR1 DFQATT, CDR2 SNEGSKA (reference sequence).

The chain uses TRBV19 and TRBJ1-5; the D gene is possibly TRBD1 (6 bases). CDR3 length: 15 residues. Germline assignment: CDR1 LNHDA and CDR2 SQIVND (reference sequence). With 6 bases removed from V and 1 base from J, the gap between germline ends came to 13 bases. CDR3 sequence (DNA): TGTGCCAGTAGAAGAATGGACAGCAGCAATCAGCCCCAGCATTTT. It translates to CASRRMDSSNQPQHF.

The DNA of the CDR3 is TGTGCCAGCAGTTACAATGAGCAGTTCTTC. Its protein product is CASSYNEQFF. V is TRBV7-6 and J is TRBJ2-1; no clear D gene. CDR1 and CDR2 (germline): SGHVS, FNYEAQ. V shed 6 bases and J shed 4 bases, with 1 base lying between them. The CDR3 has 10 residues.

The chain carries TRBV18 and TRBJ2-2; no definite D call. CDR1 is KGHSH and CDR2 is LQKENI in the germline V gene. The V end lost 0 bases, the J end lost 4 bases, and 6 bases lay between the germline ends. The CDR3 contains 14 residues. The CDR3 DNA reads TGTGCCAGCTCACCACCTGAGAGCACCGGGGAGCTGTTTTTT. The encoded protein is CASSPPESTGELFF.